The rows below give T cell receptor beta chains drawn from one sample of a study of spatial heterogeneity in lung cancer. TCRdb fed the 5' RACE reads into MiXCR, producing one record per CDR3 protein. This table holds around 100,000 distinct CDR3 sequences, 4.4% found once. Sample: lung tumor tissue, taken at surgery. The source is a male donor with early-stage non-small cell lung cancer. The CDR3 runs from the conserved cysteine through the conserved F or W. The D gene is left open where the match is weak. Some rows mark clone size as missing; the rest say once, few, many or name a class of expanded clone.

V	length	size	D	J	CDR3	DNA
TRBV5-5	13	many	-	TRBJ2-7	CASSFGGAYEQYF	TGTGCCAGCAGCTTCGGCGGAGCCTACGAGCAGTACTTC
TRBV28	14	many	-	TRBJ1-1	CASTSPPGVPEAFF	TGTGCCAGCACCTCACCGCCGGGGGTCCCTGAAGCTTTCTTT
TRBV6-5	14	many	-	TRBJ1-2	CASSKRTGYYGYTF	TGTGCCAGCAGCAAACGGACCGGATACTATGGCTACACCTTC
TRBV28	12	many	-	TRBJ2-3	CASTALADTQYF	TGTGCCAGCACAGCCCTGGCAGATACGCAGTATTTT
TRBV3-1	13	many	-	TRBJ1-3	CASSQNRRDTIYF	TGTGCCAGCAGCCAAAATCGACGGGACACCATATATTTT
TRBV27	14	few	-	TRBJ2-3	CASSFNRGTDTQYF	TGTGCCAGCAGTTTCAACAGGGGCACAGATACGCAGTATTTT
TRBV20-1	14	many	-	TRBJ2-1	CSAREAAGYNEQFF	TGCAGTGCTAGAGAAGCGGCGGGCTACAATGAGCAGTTCTTC
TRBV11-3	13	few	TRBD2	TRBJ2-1	CASSSRGGNEQFF	TGTGCCAGCAGCTCCCGGGGGGGCAATGAGCAGTTCTTC
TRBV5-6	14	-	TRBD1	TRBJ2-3	CASSWTGVADTQYF	TGTGCCAGCAGCTGGACAGGGGTAGCAGATACGCAGTATTTT
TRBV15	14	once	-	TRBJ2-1	CATSRDLQSERQFF	TGTGCCACCAGCAGAGATCTCCAGTCGGAGAGGCAGTTCTTC